The clone carrying this TCR beta chain was observed a handful of times. The data stem from a study of T-cell reconstitution after alpha-beta-depleted transplantation in children. Germline lookup yields CDR1 LGHNA and CDR2 YNFKEQ. J lost 2 bases, V lost 2 bases, and 5 bases had no gene match. The CDR3 loop spans 16 amino acids. A library of TCRbeta sequences, prepared with unique molecular identifiers, was generated. TCRdb called the PCR reads again in MiXCR, with one record for every CDR3 protein. The sample carries fewer than 550,000 distinct CDR3 sequences, 11% recorded once. The TCR comes from a human donor who donated a stem cell graft to a child with acute myeloid leukemia. The chain has TRBV4-2 and TRBJ2-2; 7 bases align to TRBD2. Sequences were derived from PBMCs from the stem cell graft donor, sampled from the stem cell graft. In DNA, the CDR3 is TGTGCCAGCAGCCAAAGAGCTAGCGGAAACACCGGGGAGCTGTTTTTT. This sequence encodes CASSQRASGNTGELFF.